Listed below are T cell receptor beta chains from one sample, sequenced in a study of low-dose radiotherapy and immunotherapy resistance in tumors. One entry per CDR3 protein results from TCRdb running MiXCR on the reads. The table has about 91,000 distinct CDR3 sequences, under 25% seen once. Specimen: PBMCs, collected after low-dose radiotherapy plus immunotherapy. Receptor source: a female donor with ovarian cancer. Each CDR3 is given with its conserved first and last residue. The order of the fields is D gene, J gene, CDR3 length, clone size, V gene, CDR3 protein, CDR3 DNA. A D gene is named only where the DNA matches it firmly. Expanded clones are given a class, and other clones once, few, many or no size at all.

NA TRBJ2-1 14 medium-sized TRBV5-5 CASSRSSAYNEQFF TGTGCCAGCAGCCGGTCCAGCGCATACAATGAGCAGTTCTTC
NA TRBJ2-5 12 many TRBV13 CASSSTGETQYF TGTGCCAGCAGCTCCACGGGAGAGACCCAGTACTTC
TRBD1 TRBJ2-7 15 NA TRBV7-8 CASSLRGTGAYEQYF TGTGCCAGCAGCTTAAGGGGGACAGGGGCCTACGAGCAGTACTTC
NA TRBJ2-7 14 many TRBV9 CASSVGGGGYEQYF TGTGCCAGCAGCGTAGGGGGGGGCGGCTACGAGCAGTACTTC
NA TRBJ1-2 12 NA TRBV29-1 CSVETPRDGYTF TGCAGCGTTGAAACCCCGCGGGATGGCTACACCTTC
NA TRBJ2-7 15 NA TRBV11-3 CASSLDIGQSYEQYF TGTGCCAGCAGCTTAGATATTGGACAATCCTACGAGCAGTACTTC
NA TRBJ1-1 16 NA TRBV3-1 CASSQVIRGRKTEAFF TGTGCCAGCAGCCAAGTGATCAGGGGAAGAAAAACTGAAGCTTTCTTT
TRBD1 TRBJ1-4 15 few TRBV24-1 CATSESRGQHEKLFF TGTGCCACCAGTGAGAGTAGGGGACAGCACGAAAAACTGTTTTTT
TRBD2 TRBJ2-1 17 many TRBV11-2 CASSLGFSGGRAREQFF TGTGCCAGCAGCTTAGGATTTTCTGGCGGGAGGGCCCGAGAGCAGTTCTTC
TRBD2 TRBJ2-7 16 many TRBV4-2 CASSQAFAGGPGEQYF TGTGCCAGCAGCCAAGCCTTCGCGGGAGGGCCCGGGGAGCAGTACTTC
TRBD1 TRBJ1-1 15 many TRBV5-1 CASSLGQGLSTEAFF TGCGCCAGCAGCTTGGGACAGGGGCTGAGCACTGAAGCTTTCTTT
NA TRBJ1-5 17 many TRBV20-1 CSAPAPGGIFSNQPQHF TGCAGTGCTCCCGCTCCTGGAGGGATCTTCAGCAATCAGCCCCAGCATTTT
NA TRBJ2-3 14 many TRBV10-1 CASSSGGSADTQYF TGCGCCAGCAGTTCAGGTGGGAGCGCAGATACGCAGTATTTT
NA TRBJ2-1 14 many TRBV29-1 CSVSRGQLANEQFF TGCAGCGTTTCTCGTGGACAGCTAGCCAATGAGCAGTTCTTC
TRBD1 TRBJ2-2 17 many TRBV6-2/TRBV6-3 CASSRPRQGAFPGELFF TGTGCCAGCAGTCGACCTCGACAGGGGGCGTTCCCCGGGGAGCTGTTTTTT
TRBD2 TRBJ2-7 16 many TRBV9 CASSREGTSVTYEQYF TGTGCCAGCAGCCGAGAGGGGACTAGCGTGACCTACGAGCAGTACTTC
NA TRBJ1-1 13 many TRBV14 CASSQDQETEAFF TGTGCCAGCAGCCAAGATCAGGAGACTGAAGCTTTCTTT
NA TRBJ2-3 17 many TRBV7-6 CASSSPGGGGGPDTQYF TGTGCCAGCAGCTCACCTGGGGGTGGGGGGGGCCCGGATACGCAGTATTTT
NA TRBJ1-1 13 NA TRBV5-1 CASSLVQDLEAFF TGCGCCAGCAGCTTGGTACAGGACCTTGAAGCTTTCTTT
NA TRBJ1-4 15 many TRBV7-9 CASSPQGRGDEKLFF TGTGCCAGCAGCCCTCAGGGGCGAGGGGATGAAAAACTGTTTTTT
TRBD2 TRBJ2-5 13 many TRBV20-1 CSAGGLAEETQYF TGCAGTGCTGGGGGACTAGCCGAAGAGACCCAGTACTTC
NA TRBJ2-1 13 many TRBV24-1 CATSETSYNEQFF TGTGCCACCAGTGAAACCAGTTACAATGAGCAGTTCTTC
NA TRBJ1-2 13 many TRBV7-3 CASSAGVNYGYTF TGTGCCAGCAGCGCAGGGGTTAACTATGGCTACACCTTC
NA TRBJ2-2 16 many TRBV24-1 CATSDSTVRNTGELFF TGTGCCACCAGTGATTCTACAGTTCGGAACACCGGGGAGCTGTTTTTT
NA TRBJ1-2 16 many TRBV4-2 CASSRDAGQPYYGYTF TGTGCCAGCAGCCGAGACGCGGGGCAGCCATATTATGGCTACACCTTC
NA TRBJ2-3 15 many TRBV18 CASSPPGLRTDTQYF TGTGCCAGCTCACCTCCCGGACTCAGAACAGATACGCAGTATTTT
NA TRBJ2-2 14 NA TRBV6-2/TRBV6-3 CASSYRASGGELFF TGTGCCAGCAGTTACAGAGCTAGTGGAGGGGAGCTGTTTTTT
TRBD1 TRBJ2-5 15 many TRBV7-9 CASSLLGGQQETQYF TGTGCCAGCAGCTTATTAGGGGGACAGCAAGAGACCCAGTACTTC
NA TRBJ1-3 14 NA TRBV6-2/TRBV6-3 CASSGTSSGNTIYF TGTGCCAGCAGTGGGACGAGCTCTGGAAACACCATATATTTT
NA TRBJ2-4 16 many TRBV6-2/TRBV6-3 CASSHRDLLAKNIQYF TGTGCCAGCAGTCACAGGGACCTCCTAGCCAAAAACATTCAGTACTTC
TRBD2 TRBJ2-2 17 NA TRBV14 CASSQDRLAGGAGELFF TGTGCCAGCAGCCAAGATCGGCTAGCGGGGGGAGCCGGGGAGCTGTTTTTT
NA TRBJ2-3 16 many TRBV21-1 CASSYRDRASTDTQYF TGTGCCAGCAGCTACCGGGACAGGGCTTCGACAGATACGCAGTATTTT
NA TRBJ2-7 13 many TRBV29-1 CSVEDPLLYEQYF TGCAGCGTTGAAGATCCCCTACTCTACGAGCAGTACTTC
TRBD2 TRBJ2-3 16 many TRBV29-1 CSVAPLAGASTDTQYF TGCAGCGTTGCACCCTTAGCGGGAGCTAGCACAGATACGCAGTATTTT
TRBD1 TRBJ1-5 14 many TRBV12-3/TRBV12-4 CASSSGQGIQPQHF TGTGCCAGCAGTTCCGGACAGGGGATTCAGCCCCAGCATTTT
NA TRBJ1-5 14 few TRBV13 CASGVIAGDQPQHF TGTGCCAGCGGGGTCATCGCGGGCGATCAGCCCCAGCATTTT
TRBD1 TRBJ1-1 12 many TRBV29-1 CSVTGTARQAFF TGCAGCGTCACCGGGACAGCCCGACAAGCTTTCTTT
NA TRBJ2-7 13 many TRBV19 CASSIRHGYEQYF TGTGCCAGTAGTATTAGACACGGCTACGAGCAGTACTTC
TRBD2 TRBJ2-3 14 many TRBV7-9 CASCPAGSTDTQYF TGTGCCAGCTGCCCAGCGGGGAGCACAGATACGCAGTATTTT
TRBD2 TRBJ2-2 16 many TRBV9 CASSVIGGANTGELFF TGTGCCAGCAGCGTAATCGGGGGGGCGAACACCGGGGAGCTGTTTTTT